The 15 T cell receptor beta chains below were found in one sample sequenced in a study of PD-L1 blockade in urothelial cancer. Produced via immunoSEQ multiplex PCR; TCRdb's table is partial and in-frame only. The sample holds more than 15,000 clones, approximately 90% seen once. The sample was PBMCs, taken around atezolizumab (anti-PD-L1) treatment. These receptors all come from a man aged 50-59 years with urothelial cancer.

The chain couples TRBV15 to TRBJ2-7; perhaps TRBD1 as D (6 bases). V dropped 0 bases and J dropped 6 bases, with 15 bases sitting between them. CDR1 and CDR2 from the germline V gene are LNHNV and YYDKDF (reference sequence). The CDR3 is made up of 15 amino acids. Here the CDR3 DNA reads TGTGCCACCAGCAGAGATTTGGCAGGGGCCTTCGAGCAGTACTTC. This sequence encodes CATSRDLAGAFEQYF.

This sequence joins TRBV7-9 and TRBJ2-5, with a weak D call TRBD1 (6 bases). This CDR3 has 15 amino acids. Germline CDR1 and CDR2: SEHNR and FQNEAQ (reference sequence). The V end was cut by 2 bases, the J end by 2 bases, with 12 bases between. Here the CDR3 reads CASSLFGQQQETQYF. As DNA, the CDR3 is TGTGCCAGCAGCTTATTCGGACAGCAACAAGAGACCCAGTACTTC.

This chain joins TRBV2 and TRBJ2-3; D not certain. The CDR3 totals 14 residues. Deletions cut 6 bases from V and 2 bases from J, with 12 bases between. Per germline, CDR1 SNHLY and CDR2 FYNNEI. CDR3 nucleotides: TGTGCCAGCAGGAGTACCCAGGCCACAGATACGCAGTATTTT. It specifies CASRSTQATDTQYF.

This chain uses TRBV5-4 with TRBJ2-1; 10 nucleotides line up with TRBD1. Germline CDR1 and CDR2: SGHNT and YYREEE (reference sequence). The V and J ends lost 4 bases and 7 bases, in that order; junction bases with no gene match: 5. The CDR3 loop spans 14 amino acids. The CDR3 sequence is CASSPQGQGNEQFF. The CDR3 bases are TGTGCCAGCAGCCCCCAGGGACAGGGGAATGAGCAGTTCTTC.

The table lists this clone with a few counts. The limits of the CDR3 on the DNA are not certain, so only TCRdb's listed CDR3 is given. The chain combines TRBV6-5 with TRBJ2-1; the D call TRBD1 from the table was never checked on the DNA. Germline values: CDR1 MNHEY, CDR2 SVGAGI. The CDR3 is 11 amino acids long, termini counted. CDR3 loop: CASGFGQGTFF.

The rearrangement links TRBV7-9 to TRBJ2-2, with D tentatively TRBD1 (5 bases). CDR1 is SEHNR, CDR2 FQNEAQ, per germline (reference sequence). The CDR3 consists of 12 residues. Deletions cut 5 bases from V and 7 bases from J, with 8 bases between. The DNA for the CDR3 is TGTGCCAGCAGCCCAGGGAACGGGGAGCTGTTTTTT. This codes for CASSPGNGELFF. The full variable domain, in which reference TRBV7-9 and TRBJ2-2 provide the parts outside the CDR3, is DTGVSQNPRHKITKRGQNVTFRCDPISEHNRLYWYRQTLGQGPEFLTYFQNEAQLEKSRLLSDRFSAERPKGSFSTLEIQRTEQGDSAMYLCASSPGNGELFFGEGSRLTVL.

The chain couples TRBV27 to TRBJ1-2; 9 bases are a match to TRBD1. Germline CDR1 reads MNHEY; CDR2 reads SMNVEV (reference sequence). CDR3 size: 14 residues. V lost 6 bases and J lost 8; bases outside the gene matches: 10. This CDR3 is CASRGATGGRGYTF. CDR3 coding DNA: TGTGCCAGCAGAGGGGCGACAGGGGGGCGCGGCTACACCTTC.

This clone was seen a few times. The chain carries TRBV7-2 and TRBJ1-1; 9 bases are shared with TRBD1. V dropped 5 bases and J dropped 4; count of bases not matched to a gene: 2. In germline, CDR1 is SGHTA, CDR2 FQGNSA. This CDR3 contains 13 residues. This chain's CDR3 is CASSRDRVTEAFF. DNA of the CDR3: TGTGCCAGCAGCCGGGACAGGGTCACTGAAGCTTTCTTT.

This sequence joins TRBV19 and TRBJ2-7; tentatively, D is TRBD1 (5 bases). CDR3 length: 15 residues. V was pared by 3 bases and J by 5 bases, with 17 bases between. The germline V gene encodes CDR1 LNHDA and CDR2 SQIVND (reference sequence). CDR3 residues: CASSIVWAGLHEQYF. DNA of the CDR3: TGTGCCAGTAGTATTGTATGGGCAGGGCTCCACGAGCAGTACTTC.

V usage is TRBV5-5 and J usage is TRBJ2-7, with D maybe TRBD2 (6 bases). The CDR3 totals 16 residues. Trimming stripped 0 bases from V and 1 base from J, with 14 bases between. In germline, CDR1 is SGHKS, CDR2 YYEKEE (reference sequence). CDR3 amino acids: CASSLAPGDISYEQYF. CDR3 sequence (DNA): TGTGCCAGCAGCTTGGCTCCGGGAGACATATCCTACGAGCAGTACTTC.

The J gene is TRBJ2-7, the V gene TRBV5-5; D may be TRBD2 (6 bases). The CDR3 loop spans 13 amino acids. CDR1 is SGHKS, CDR2 YYEKEE, per germline (reference sequence). The V end was cut by 5 bases, the J end by 6 bases, with 15 bases between. CDR3: CASSLLAAGEQYF. In DNA form, the CDR3 reads TGTGCCAGCAGTCTCCTTGCAGCGGGCGAGCAGTACTTC.

The chain employs TRBV29-1 and TRBJ1-5, with unresolved D. Germline-derived CDR1 and CDR2 are SQVTM and ANQGSEA. V lost 4 bases and J 4 bases, leaving 5 bases between the germline ends. The CDR3 contains 11 residues. Here the CDR3 DNA reads TGCAGCGTTGCCCCTAATCAGCCCCAGCATTTT. Translated, it gives CSVAPNQPQHF.

The chain is built from TRBV29-1 and TRBJ2-7, with D tentatively TRBD2 (6 bases). The germline gives CDR1 SQVTM, CDR2 ANQGSEA. Trimming shortened V by 5 bases and J by 3 bases, and 17 bases separated the two germline ends. This CDR3 region has 14 residues. This chain's CDR3 is CSVRTRDSNYEQYF. The CDR3 nucleotides are TGCAGCGTTAGAACCCGGGACTCCAACTACGAGCAGTACTTC.

The chain is built from TRBV29-1 and TRBJ2-1; 11 bases are shared with TRBD2. Germline V gene lookup returns CDR1 SQVTM and CDR2 ANQGSEA. The CDR3 is 13 amino acids. The trim removed 6 bases at V and 9 bases at J, leaving 7 bases unmatched. As DNA, the CDR3 is TGCAGCGTCGTAGCGGGGGGGCCGAGTGAGCAGTTCTTC. Protein product: CSVVAGGPSEQFF.

This clone turned up a few times. The chain links TRBV2 to TRBJ1-5; the match to TRBD1 covers 8 bases. The CDR3 is 15 residues long. CDR1 SNHLY and CDR2 FYNNEI come from the germline V gene. After removal of 7 bases from V and 1 base from J, the junction contained 6 bases not matched to a gene. CDR3 sequence reads: CASTQGAVSNQPQHF. The CDR3 region has the DNA TGTGCCAGCACCCAGGGGGCGGTAAGCAATCAGCCCCAGCATTTT.